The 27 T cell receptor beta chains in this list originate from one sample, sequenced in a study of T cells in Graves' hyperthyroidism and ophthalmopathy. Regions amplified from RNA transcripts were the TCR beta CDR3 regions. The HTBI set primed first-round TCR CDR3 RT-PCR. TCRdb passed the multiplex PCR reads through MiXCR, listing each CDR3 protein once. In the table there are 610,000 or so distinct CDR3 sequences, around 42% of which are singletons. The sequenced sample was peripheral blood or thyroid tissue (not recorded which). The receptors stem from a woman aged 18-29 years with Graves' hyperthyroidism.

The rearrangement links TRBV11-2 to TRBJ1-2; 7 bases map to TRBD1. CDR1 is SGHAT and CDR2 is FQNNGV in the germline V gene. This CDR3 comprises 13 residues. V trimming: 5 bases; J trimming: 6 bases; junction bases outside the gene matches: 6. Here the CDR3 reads CASSPWTGHGYTF. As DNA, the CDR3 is TGTGCCAGCAGCCCCTGGACAGGTCATGGCTACACCTTC.

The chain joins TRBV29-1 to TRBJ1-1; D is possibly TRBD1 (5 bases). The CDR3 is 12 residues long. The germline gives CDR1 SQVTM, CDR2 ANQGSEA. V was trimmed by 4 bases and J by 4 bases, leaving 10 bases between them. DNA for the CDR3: TGCAGCGTTGCGTATGGGGGCACTGAAGCTTTCTTT. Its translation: CSVAYGGTEAFF.

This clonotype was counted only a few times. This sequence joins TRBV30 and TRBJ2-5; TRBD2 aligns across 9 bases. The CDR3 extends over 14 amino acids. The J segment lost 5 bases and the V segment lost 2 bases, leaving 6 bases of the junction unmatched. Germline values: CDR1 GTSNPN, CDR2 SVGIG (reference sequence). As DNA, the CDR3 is TGTGCCTGGAGTCGGGGACTAGCAGGCGAGACCCAGTACTTC. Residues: CAWSRGLAGETQYF.

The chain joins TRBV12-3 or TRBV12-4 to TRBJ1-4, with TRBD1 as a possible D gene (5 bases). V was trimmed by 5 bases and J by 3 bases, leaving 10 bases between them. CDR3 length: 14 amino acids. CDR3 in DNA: TGTGCCAGCAGTGCGCCGGGGGCTAATGAAAAACTGTTTTTT. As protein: CASSAPGANEKLFF.

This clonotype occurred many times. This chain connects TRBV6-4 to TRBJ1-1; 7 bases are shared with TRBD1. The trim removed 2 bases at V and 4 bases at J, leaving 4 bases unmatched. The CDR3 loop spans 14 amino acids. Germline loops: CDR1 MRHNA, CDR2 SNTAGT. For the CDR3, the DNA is TGTGCCAGCAGTGACGGGTCAGGGGGCACTGAAGCTTTCTTT. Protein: CASSDGSGGTEAFF.

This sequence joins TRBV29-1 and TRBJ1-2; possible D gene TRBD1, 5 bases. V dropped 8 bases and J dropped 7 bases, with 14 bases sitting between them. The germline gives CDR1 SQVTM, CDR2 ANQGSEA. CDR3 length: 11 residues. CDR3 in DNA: TGCAGCAGTTCCTCAGGGACTGGCTACACCTTC. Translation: CSSSSGTGYTF.

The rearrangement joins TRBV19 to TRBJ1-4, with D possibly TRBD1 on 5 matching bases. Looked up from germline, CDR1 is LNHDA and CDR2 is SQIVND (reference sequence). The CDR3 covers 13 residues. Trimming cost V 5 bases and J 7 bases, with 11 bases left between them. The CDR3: CASSQGITEKLFF. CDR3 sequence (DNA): TGTGCCAGTAGTCAGGGTATCACTGAAAAACTGTTTTTT.

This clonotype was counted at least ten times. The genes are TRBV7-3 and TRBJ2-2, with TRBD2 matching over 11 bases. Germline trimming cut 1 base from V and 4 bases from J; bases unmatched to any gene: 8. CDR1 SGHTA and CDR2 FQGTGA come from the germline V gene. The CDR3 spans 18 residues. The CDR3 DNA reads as TGTGCCAGCAGCTTAAGGGCCCCACTAGCGGGAGTCACCGGGGAGCTGTTTTTT. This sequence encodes CASSLRAPLAGVTGELFF.

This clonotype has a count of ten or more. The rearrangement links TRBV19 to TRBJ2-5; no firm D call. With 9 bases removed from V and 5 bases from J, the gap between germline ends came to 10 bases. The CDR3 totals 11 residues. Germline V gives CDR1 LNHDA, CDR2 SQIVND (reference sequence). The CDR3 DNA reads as TGTGCCAGGACCGAGAGGGAGACCCAGTACTTC. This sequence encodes CARTERETQYF.

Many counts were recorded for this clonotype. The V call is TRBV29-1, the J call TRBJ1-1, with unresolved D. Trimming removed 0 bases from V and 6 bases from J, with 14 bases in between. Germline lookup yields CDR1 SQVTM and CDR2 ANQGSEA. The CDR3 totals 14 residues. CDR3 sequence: CSVEDTVGASEAFF. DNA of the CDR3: TGCAGCGTTGAAGACACAGTGGGCGCCTCTGAAGCTTTCTTT.

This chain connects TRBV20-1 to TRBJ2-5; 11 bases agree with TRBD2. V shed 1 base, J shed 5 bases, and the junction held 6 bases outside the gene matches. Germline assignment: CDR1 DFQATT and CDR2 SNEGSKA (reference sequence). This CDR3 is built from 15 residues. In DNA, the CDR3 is TGCAGTGCTAGAGCCCTTCTAGCGGGAGGTGAGACCCAGTACTTC. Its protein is CSARALLAGGETQYF.

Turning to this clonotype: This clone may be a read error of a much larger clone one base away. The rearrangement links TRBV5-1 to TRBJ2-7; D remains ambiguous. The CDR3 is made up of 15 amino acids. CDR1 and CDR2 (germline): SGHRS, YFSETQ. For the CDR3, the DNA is TGCGCCAACAGCCCTTCCGGTGGGAACTCCTACGAGCAGTACTTC. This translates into CANSPSGGNSYEQYF.

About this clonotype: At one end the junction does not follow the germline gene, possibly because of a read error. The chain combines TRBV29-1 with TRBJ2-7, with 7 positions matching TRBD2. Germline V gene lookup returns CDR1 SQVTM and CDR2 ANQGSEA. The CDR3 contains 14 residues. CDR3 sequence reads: CASSAGDTPYEQYF. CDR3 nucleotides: TGTGCCAGCAGCGCGGGAGATACCCCCTACGAGCAGTACTTC.

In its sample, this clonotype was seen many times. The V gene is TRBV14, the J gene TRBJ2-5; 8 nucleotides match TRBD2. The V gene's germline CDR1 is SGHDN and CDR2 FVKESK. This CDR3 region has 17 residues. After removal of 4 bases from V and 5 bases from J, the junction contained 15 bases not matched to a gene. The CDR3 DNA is TGTGCCAGCAGCCTCACCCCAAGCGGGAGAGGGAGGGAGACCCAGTACTTC. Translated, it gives CASSLTPSGRGRETQYF.

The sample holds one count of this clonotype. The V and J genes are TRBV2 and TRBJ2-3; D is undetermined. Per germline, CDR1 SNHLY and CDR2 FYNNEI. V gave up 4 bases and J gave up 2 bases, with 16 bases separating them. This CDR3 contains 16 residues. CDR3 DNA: TGTGCCAGCAGTGCGGGCCACGCCGGCCTCACAGATACGCAGTATTTT. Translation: CASSAGHAGLTDTQYF. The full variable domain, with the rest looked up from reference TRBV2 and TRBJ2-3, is EPEVTQTPSHQVTQMGQEVILRCVPISNHLYFYWYRQILGQKVEFLVSFYNNEISEKSEIFDDQFSVERPDGSNFTLKIRSTKLEDSAMYFCASSAGHAGLTDTQYFGPGTRLTVL.

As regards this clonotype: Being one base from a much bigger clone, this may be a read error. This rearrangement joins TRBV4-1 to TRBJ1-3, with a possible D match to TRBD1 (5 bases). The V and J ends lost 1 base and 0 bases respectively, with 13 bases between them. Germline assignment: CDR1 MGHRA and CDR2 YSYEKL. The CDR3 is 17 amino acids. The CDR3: CASSQGSGRRSGNTIYF. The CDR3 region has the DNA TGCGCCAGCAGCCAAGGTTCGGGACGGCGCTCTGGAAACACCATATATTTT.

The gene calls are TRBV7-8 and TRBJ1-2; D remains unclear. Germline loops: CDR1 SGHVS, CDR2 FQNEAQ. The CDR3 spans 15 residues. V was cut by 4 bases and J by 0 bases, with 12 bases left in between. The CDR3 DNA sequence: TGTGCCAGCAGCTCCCGACACGTTACTAACTATGGCTACACCTTC. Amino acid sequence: CASSSRHVTNYGYTF.

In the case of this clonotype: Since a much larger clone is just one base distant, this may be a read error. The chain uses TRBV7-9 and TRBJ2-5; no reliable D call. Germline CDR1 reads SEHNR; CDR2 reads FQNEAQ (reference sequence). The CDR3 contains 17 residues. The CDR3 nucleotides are TGTGCCAGCATGTTATCCGGTCGCTGGAAACTCCAAGAGACCCAGTGCTTC. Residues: CASMLSGRWKLQETQCF.

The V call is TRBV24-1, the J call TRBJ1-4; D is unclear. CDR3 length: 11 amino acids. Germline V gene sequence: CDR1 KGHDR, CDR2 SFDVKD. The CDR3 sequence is CAPVVNEKLFF. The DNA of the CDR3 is TGTGCACCCGTGGTTAATGAAAAACTGTTTTTT.

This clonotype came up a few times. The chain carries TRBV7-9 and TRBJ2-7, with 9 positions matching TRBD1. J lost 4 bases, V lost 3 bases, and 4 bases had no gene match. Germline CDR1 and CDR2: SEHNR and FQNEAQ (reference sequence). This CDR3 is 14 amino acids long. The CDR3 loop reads CASSFDRGAYEQYF. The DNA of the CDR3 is TGTGCCAGCAGCTTCGACAGGGGGGCGTACGAGCAGTACTTC.

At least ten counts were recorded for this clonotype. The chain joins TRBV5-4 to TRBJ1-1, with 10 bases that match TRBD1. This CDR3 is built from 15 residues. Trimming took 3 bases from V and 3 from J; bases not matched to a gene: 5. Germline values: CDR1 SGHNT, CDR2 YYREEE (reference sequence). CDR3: CASSSPGQGYTEAFF. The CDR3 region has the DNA TGTGCCAGCAGCTCGCCGGGACAGGGGTACACTGAAGCTTTCTTT. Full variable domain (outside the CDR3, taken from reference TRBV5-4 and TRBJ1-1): ETGVTQSPTHLIKTRGQQVTLRCSSQSGHNTVSWYQQALGQGPQFIFQYYREEENGRGNFPPRFSGLQFPNYSSELNVNALELDDSALYLCASSSPGQGYTEAFFGQGTRLTVV.

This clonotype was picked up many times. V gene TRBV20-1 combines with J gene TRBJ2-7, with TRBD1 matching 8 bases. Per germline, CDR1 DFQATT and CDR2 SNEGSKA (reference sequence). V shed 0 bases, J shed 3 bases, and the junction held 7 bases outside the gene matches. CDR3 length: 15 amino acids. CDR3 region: CSARDPGDRGYEQYF. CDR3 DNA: TGCAGTGCTAGAGATCCGGGAGACAGGGGCTACGAGCAGTACTTC.

Here the CDR3 reads CAISERDSMARREKLFF. In DNA, the CDR3 is TGTGCCATCAGTGAAAGGGACTCGATGGCCCGGAGGGAAAAACTGTTTTTT. V gene TRBV10-3 combines with J gene TRBJ1-4; D is possibly TRBD1 (5 bases). The CDR3 has 17 residues. The V end was cut by 3 bases, the J end by 8 bases, with 22 bases between. The germline gives CDR1 ENHRY, CDR2 SYGVKD.

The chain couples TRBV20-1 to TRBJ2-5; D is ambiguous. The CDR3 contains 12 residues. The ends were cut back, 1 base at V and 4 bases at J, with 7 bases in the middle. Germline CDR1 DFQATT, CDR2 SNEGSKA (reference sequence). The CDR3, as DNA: TGCAGTGCTAGAGTTGGCGCAGAGACCCAGTACTTC. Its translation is CSARVGAETQYF.

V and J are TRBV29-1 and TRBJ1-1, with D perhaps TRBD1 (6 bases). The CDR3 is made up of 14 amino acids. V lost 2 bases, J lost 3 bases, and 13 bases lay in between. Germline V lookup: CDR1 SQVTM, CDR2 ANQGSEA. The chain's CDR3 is CSVERGAAHTEAFF. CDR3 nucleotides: TGCAGCGTTGAAAGGGGGGCAGCCCACACTGAAGCTTTCTTT.

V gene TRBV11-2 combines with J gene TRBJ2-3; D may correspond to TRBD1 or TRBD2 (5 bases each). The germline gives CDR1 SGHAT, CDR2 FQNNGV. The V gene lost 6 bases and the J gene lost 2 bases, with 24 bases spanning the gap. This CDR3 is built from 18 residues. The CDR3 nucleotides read TGTGCCAGCAGGCCAGAAGGTTGGGGGAGAGAGTCCACAGATACGCAGTATTTT. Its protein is CASRPEGWGRESTDTQYF.

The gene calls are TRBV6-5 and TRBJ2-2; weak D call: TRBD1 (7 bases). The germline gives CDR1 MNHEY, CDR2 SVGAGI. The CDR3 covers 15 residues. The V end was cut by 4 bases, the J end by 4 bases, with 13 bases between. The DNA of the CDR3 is TGTGCCAGCAGTTTTGACCAGGGGGGCACCGGGGAGCTGTTTTTT. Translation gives CASSFDQGGTGELFF.